The 4 T cell receptor beta chains below were found in one sample sequenced in a study of shared clonotypes between healthy human individuals. Method: immunoSEQ multiplex PCR; TCRdb's copy keeps in-frame clones and lacks some. The repertoire holds about a million clones, with 60% to 80% as singletons. Specimen: memory CD4+ T cells sorted from blood. Regarding subset: CD45RA-negative fraction. Receptors originate from a man between 18 and 29 years old in good health.

This clone was seen a few times. The chain recombines TRBV6-5 with TRBJ1-6; no definite D call. V was trimmed by 2 bases and J by 5 bases, leaving 10 bases between them. The CDR3 spans 15 residues. Germline V lookup: CDR1 MNHEY, CDR2 SVGAGI. In DNA form, the CDR3 reads TGTGCCAGCAGTTACATAGCTCTGGATAATTCACCCCTCCACTTT. Protein: CASSYIALDNSPLHF.

V and J are TRBV19 and TRBJ2-2, with unresolved D. CDR3 length equals 13 residues. Germline values: CDR1 LNHDA, CDR2 SQIVND (reference sequence). The V end was cut by 4 bases, the J end by 4 bases, with 7 bases between. CDR3 sequence: CASSTQATGELFF. CDR3 nucleotides: TGTGCCAGTAGTACGCAAGCCACCGGGGAGCTGTTTTTT.

The chain combines TRBV9 with TRBJ2-1; D may match TRBD1 or TRBD2 (5 bases each). The CDR3 consists of 15 residues. Germline CDR1 reads SGDLS; CDR2 reads YYNGEE. The germline V and J ends were trimmed by 2 bases and 2 bases, with 11 bases remaining between them. The CDR3 region has the DNA TGTGCCAGCAGCGTCCGGGGCGTACCCTACAATGAGCAGTTCTTC. Amino acids: CASSVRGVPYNEQFF.

This chain links TRBV30 with TRBJ2-1, with TRBD1 identical over 7 bases. Germline V gene data show CDR1 as GTSNPN and CDR2 as SVGIG (reference sequence). J gave up 7 bases and V 2 bases, and 5 bases lay outside the gene matches. This CDR3 contains 13 residues. The CDR3 bases are TGTGCCTGGAGTAAGGGGGCCCGGAATGAGCAGTTCTTC. Its translation is CAWSKGARNEQFF.